A selection of T cell receptor beta chains follows, all from one sample in a study of blood T cell repertoires in COVID-19. Some clones are missing from TCRdb's copy, which holds only in-frame ones; the method was immunoSEQ multiplex PCR. The sample lists just over 350,000 clones; over 75% were seen once. Sequencing was done on a sample of PBMCs or T cells enriched from blood (not recorded which). These receptors originate from a woman aged 25 to 45 who had recovered from COVID-19. CDR3s include the opening cysteine and the closing phenylalanine or tryptophan. D genes are given only for firm matches. Some rows mark clone size as missing; the rest say once, few, many or name a class of expanded clone.

TGTGCCAGCAGCTTGATGTGGGAGCTTAACTATGGCTACACCTTC	CASSLMWELNYGYTF	NA	NA	TRBV5-5	TRBJ1-2
TGTGCCAGCAGCTTAGTCTACGAGAACACTGAAGCTTTCTTT	CASSLVYENTEAFF	once	NA	TRBV7-2	TRBJ1-1
TGTGCCAGCAGCGCAGACAGGAGATCCTACGAGCAGTACTTC	CASSADRRSYEQYF	NA	NA	TRBV7-2	TRBJ2-7
TGTGCCAGCAGCTCGGACAATGAGCAGTTCTTC	CASSSDNEQFF	NA	NA	TRBV5-4	TRBJ2-1
TGCGCCAGCAGCTTTGGGGACAGTCTTAGGGCTGAAGCTTTCTTT	CASSFGDSLRAEAFF	few	TRBD1	TRBV5-1	TRBJ1-1
TGTGCCAGCAGCTTAGGGCAGTACAATCAGCCCCAGCATTTT	CASSLGQYNQPQHF	NA	NA	TRBV13	TRBJ1-5
TGTGCCAGCAGTTTAATTTCAGGTATGAGCAATCAGCCCCAGCATTTT	CASSLISGMSNQPQHF	NA	NA	TRBV6-5	TRBJ1-5
TGTGCCAGCAGCTTGCAGGGGGCTTTCACTGAAGCTTTCTTT	CASSLQGAFTEAFF	NA	TRBD1	TRBV7-3	TRBJ1-1
TGTGCCAGCAGTGCCCGGACAGGGGCGACTGAAGCTTTCTTT	CASSARTGATEAFF	few	TRBD1	TRBV6-4	TRBJ1-1
TGTGCCAGTAGTACTCTAGCGGGAGGAGGGGCCGGGGAGCTGTTTTTT	CASSTLAGGGAGELFF	NA	TRBD2	TRBV19	TRBJ2-2
TGTGCCAGCTCCACAGGGGTTTACACTGAAGCTTTCTTT	CASSTGVYTEAFF	NA	TRBD1	TRBV6-5	TRBJ1-1
TGTGCCAGCAGTTCTTATTATGAAAAACTGTTTTTT	CASSSYYEKLFF	NA	NA	TRBV28	TRBJ1-4
TGTGCCAGCAGTTCGAGACTTGAGCAGTACTTC	CASSSRLEQYF	once	NA	TRBV28	TRBJ2-7
TGTGCCAGCAGTCACGGGGGGAACGGGGAGCTGTTTTTT	CASSHGGNGELFF	NA	TRBD2	TRBV6-5	TRBJ2-2
TGTGCCAGCAGCTTCGGACAGGGTACGGGCCAGTACTTC	CASSFGQGTGQYF	NA	TRBD1	TRBV27	TRBJ2-5
TGTGCCACCGCCGCCTCAGACAGGGCTGACTCGGGGCCCCAGCATTTT	CATAASDRADSGPQHF	NA	TRBD1	TRBV24-1	TRBJ1-5
TGTGCCAGCAGCCGACCGGGACAGGGAGGTGGCTACACCTTC	CASSRPGQGGGYTF	NA	TRBD1	TRBV3-1/TRBV3-2	TRBJ1-2
TGTGCCAGCAGCCTCGGGACTAGCGGGATTTCCTACAATGAGCAGTTCTTC	CASSLGTSGISYNEQFF	NA	TRBD2	TRBV5-4	TRBJ2-1
TGTGCCAGCAGCGCCCTAGGCCAAGAGACCCAGTACTTC	CASSALGQETQYF	NA	NA	TRBV28	TRBJ2-5
TGTGCCAGTAGTGTTAGTCACAATGAGCAGTTCTTC	CASSVSHNEQFF	NA	NA	TRBV19	TRBJ2-1
TGTGCCAGCAGCAAAGCCCTAGGGGGACAGAATTACAATCAGCCCCAGCATTTT	CASSKALGGQNYNQPQHF	NA	NA	TRBV21-1	TRBJ1-5
TGTGCCATCAGTGAGCGACAGGCTGAAGCTTTCTTT	CAISERQAEAFF	NA	NA	TRBV10-3	TRBJ1-1
TGCAGCGCCCAGCGGGAGGGGGGCGCTGATACTGAAGCTTTCTTT	CSAQREGGADTEAFF	NA	NA	TRBV29-1	TRBJ1-1
TGTGCCAGCAGCTTAGCGGGGGCGGAAAAACTGTTTTTT	CASSLAGAEKLFF	NA	NA	TRBV7-9	TRBJ1-4
TGTGCCACCAGCCCCGCAGGGGGCCTTTCCCACGAGCAGTACTTC	CATSPAGGLSHEQYF	NA	TRBD1	TRBV24-1	TRBJ2-7
TGTGCCAGTAGCGGAAGGGGAAGCGGGAATCAGCCCCAGCATTTT	CASSGRGSGNQPQHF	NA	NA	TRBV19	TRBJ1-5
TGTGCCAGTAGTATGCACAGATTGAACACTGAAGCTTTCTTT	CASSMHRLNTEAFF	NA	NA	TRBV19	TRBJ1-1
TGTGCCTGGAGTGTCCCCACAGGGGGATGGACTGAAGCTTTCTTT	CAWSVPTGGWTEAFF	once	TRBD1	TRBV30	TRBJ1-1
TGTGCCTTAAGAGGCCCCGACTACGAGCAGTACTTC	CALRGPDYEQYF	NA	NA	TRBV19	TRBJ2-7
TGTGCCAGCTCACCTAACGCACAAGATACGCAGTATTTT	CASSPNAQDTQYF	NA	NA	TRBV18	TRBJ2-3
TGTGCCAGCAGCGAGACAGGCCGCGAGCAGTACTTC	CASSETGREQYF	NA	NA	TRBV2	TRBJ2-7
TGTGCCAGCAGCAGGGACCTGCCTCAGGAGCAGTACTTC	CASSRDLPQEQYF	NA	NA	TRBV7-9	TRBJ2-7
TGTGCCAGCTCACCACTAGTTGAGGGCCAAGAGACCCAGTACTTC	CASSPLVEGQETQYF	NA	NA	TRBV18	TRBJ2-5
TGTGCCAGTAGTATAAGTATGGGCAGCTCCCCTGGGGCCAACGTCCTGACTTTC	CASSISMGSSPGANVLTF	NA	NA	TRBV19	TRBJ2-6
TGCGCCAGCAGCTTGGCCAACAGGGGGAGAACTAACTATGGCTACACCTTC	CASSLANRGRTNYGYTF	once	TRBD1	TRBV5-1	TRBJ1-2
TGCAGCGTTGCGTTACAGGGGGCTGGTACTGAAGCTTTCTTT	CSVALQGAGTEAFF	NA	TRBD1	TRBV29-1	TRBJ1-1
TGTGCCAGTAGTATCACAGGGACGGGCACAGATACGCAGTATTTT	CASSITGTGTDTQYF	NA	NA	TRBV19	TRBJ2-3
TGTGCCAGTAGGGGCAGAGAAAATACCGGGGAGCTGTTTTTT	CASRGRENTGELFF	once	NA	TRBV19	TRBJ2-2
TGTGCCAGCAGCAAAGAATGCCCTCTGACTAGCGGGAGGGCCCAGCGGCTTAATGAGCAGTTCTTC	CASSKECPLTSGRAQRLNEQFF	few	NA	TRBV21-1	TRBJ2-1
TGTGCCTGGAGCCTGGGGAGCATCAATCAGCCCCAGCATTTT	CAWSLGSINQPQHF	NA	NA	TRBV30	TRBJ1-5
TGTGCCAGCAGTTTCGGACAGGCAGGCATCGGCTACACCTTC	CASSFGQAGIGYTF	NA	TRBD1	TRBV27	TRBJ1-2
TGTGCCAGCAGTTCCCCGGGTGGGGATACGCAGTATTTT	CASSSPGGDTQYF	once	NA	TRBV28	TRBJ2-3